This T cell receptor beta chain appears in the sequencing data of a study of blood T cell repertoires in COVID-19. Across the study: The analysed material was cDNA or gDNA that came from T cells, B-cell-depleted T cells, or PBMCs.

Trimming took off 2 bases at V and 1 base at J, with 9 bases between the two ends. CDR3 length equals 14 residues. CDR1 and CDR2 (germline): GTSNPN, SVGIG (reference sequence). In the original processing: How many nucleated cells were present was estimated from reference gene primer amplification. The table came from immunoSEQ multiplex PCR; TCRdb's copy has only in-frame clones and leaves some out. The V and J calls and clone size were taken over from that table, and D and trimming were inferred from the DNA. The table has a few hundred thousand clones, about nine tenths seen once. The sample taken for sequencing was peripheral blood. The source is a man in his 60s with acute or convalescent COVID-19. The rearrangement links TRBV30 to TRBJ1-5, with D perhaps TRBD1 (6 bases). The CDR3 region is CAWSRGTSNQPQHF. As DNA, the CDR3 is TGTGCCTGGAGTAGGGGGACCAGCAATCAGCCCCAGCATTTT.